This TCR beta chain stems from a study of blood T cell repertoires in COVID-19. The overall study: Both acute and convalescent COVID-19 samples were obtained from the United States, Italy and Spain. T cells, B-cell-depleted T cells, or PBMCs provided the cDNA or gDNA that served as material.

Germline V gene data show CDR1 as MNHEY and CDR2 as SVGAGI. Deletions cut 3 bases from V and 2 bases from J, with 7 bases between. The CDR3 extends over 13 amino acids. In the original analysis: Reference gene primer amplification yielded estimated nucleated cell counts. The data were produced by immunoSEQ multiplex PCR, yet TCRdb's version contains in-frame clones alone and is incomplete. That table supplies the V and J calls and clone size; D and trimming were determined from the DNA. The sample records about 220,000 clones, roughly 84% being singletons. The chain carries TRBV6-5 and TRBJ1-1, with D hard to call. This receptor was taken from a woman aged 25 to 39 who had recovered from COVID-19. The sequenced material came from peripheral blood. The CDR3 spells CASSYHFNTEAFF. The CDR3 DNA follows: TGTGCCAGCAGTTATCACTTTAACACTGAAGCTTTCTTT.